This TCR beta chain was obtained from a study of blood T cell repertoires in COVID-19. Study summary: The United States, Italy and Spain provided the acute and convalescent COVID-19 samples. Sources were T cells, B-cell-depleted T cells, or PBMCs; the material itself was cDNA or gDNA.

Authors' data handling: From reference gene primer amplification, estimates of nucleated cell counts were derived. The data were produced by immunoSEQ multiplex PCR, yet TCRdb's version contains in-frame clones alone and is incomplete. That table gives V, J and clone size, and the DNA gave D and trimming. The table lists 200,000 to 250,000 clones, around 83% of them singletons. This clone was recorded a few times. Per germline, CDR1 SNHLY and CDR2 FYNNEI. The CDR3 runs to 14 residues. The V and J ends lost 7 bases and 7 bases respectively, with 14 bases between them. Input material: peripheral blood. The sequence was collected from a man at least 80 years old with acute or convalescent COVID-19. The chain couples TRBV2 to TRBJ1-6; the D gene is possibly TRBD1 (6 bases). CDR3 nucleotide sequence: TGTGCCAGCACCCTAGGGGGAGGGAATTCACCCCTCCACTTT. This codes for CASTLGGGNSPLHF.